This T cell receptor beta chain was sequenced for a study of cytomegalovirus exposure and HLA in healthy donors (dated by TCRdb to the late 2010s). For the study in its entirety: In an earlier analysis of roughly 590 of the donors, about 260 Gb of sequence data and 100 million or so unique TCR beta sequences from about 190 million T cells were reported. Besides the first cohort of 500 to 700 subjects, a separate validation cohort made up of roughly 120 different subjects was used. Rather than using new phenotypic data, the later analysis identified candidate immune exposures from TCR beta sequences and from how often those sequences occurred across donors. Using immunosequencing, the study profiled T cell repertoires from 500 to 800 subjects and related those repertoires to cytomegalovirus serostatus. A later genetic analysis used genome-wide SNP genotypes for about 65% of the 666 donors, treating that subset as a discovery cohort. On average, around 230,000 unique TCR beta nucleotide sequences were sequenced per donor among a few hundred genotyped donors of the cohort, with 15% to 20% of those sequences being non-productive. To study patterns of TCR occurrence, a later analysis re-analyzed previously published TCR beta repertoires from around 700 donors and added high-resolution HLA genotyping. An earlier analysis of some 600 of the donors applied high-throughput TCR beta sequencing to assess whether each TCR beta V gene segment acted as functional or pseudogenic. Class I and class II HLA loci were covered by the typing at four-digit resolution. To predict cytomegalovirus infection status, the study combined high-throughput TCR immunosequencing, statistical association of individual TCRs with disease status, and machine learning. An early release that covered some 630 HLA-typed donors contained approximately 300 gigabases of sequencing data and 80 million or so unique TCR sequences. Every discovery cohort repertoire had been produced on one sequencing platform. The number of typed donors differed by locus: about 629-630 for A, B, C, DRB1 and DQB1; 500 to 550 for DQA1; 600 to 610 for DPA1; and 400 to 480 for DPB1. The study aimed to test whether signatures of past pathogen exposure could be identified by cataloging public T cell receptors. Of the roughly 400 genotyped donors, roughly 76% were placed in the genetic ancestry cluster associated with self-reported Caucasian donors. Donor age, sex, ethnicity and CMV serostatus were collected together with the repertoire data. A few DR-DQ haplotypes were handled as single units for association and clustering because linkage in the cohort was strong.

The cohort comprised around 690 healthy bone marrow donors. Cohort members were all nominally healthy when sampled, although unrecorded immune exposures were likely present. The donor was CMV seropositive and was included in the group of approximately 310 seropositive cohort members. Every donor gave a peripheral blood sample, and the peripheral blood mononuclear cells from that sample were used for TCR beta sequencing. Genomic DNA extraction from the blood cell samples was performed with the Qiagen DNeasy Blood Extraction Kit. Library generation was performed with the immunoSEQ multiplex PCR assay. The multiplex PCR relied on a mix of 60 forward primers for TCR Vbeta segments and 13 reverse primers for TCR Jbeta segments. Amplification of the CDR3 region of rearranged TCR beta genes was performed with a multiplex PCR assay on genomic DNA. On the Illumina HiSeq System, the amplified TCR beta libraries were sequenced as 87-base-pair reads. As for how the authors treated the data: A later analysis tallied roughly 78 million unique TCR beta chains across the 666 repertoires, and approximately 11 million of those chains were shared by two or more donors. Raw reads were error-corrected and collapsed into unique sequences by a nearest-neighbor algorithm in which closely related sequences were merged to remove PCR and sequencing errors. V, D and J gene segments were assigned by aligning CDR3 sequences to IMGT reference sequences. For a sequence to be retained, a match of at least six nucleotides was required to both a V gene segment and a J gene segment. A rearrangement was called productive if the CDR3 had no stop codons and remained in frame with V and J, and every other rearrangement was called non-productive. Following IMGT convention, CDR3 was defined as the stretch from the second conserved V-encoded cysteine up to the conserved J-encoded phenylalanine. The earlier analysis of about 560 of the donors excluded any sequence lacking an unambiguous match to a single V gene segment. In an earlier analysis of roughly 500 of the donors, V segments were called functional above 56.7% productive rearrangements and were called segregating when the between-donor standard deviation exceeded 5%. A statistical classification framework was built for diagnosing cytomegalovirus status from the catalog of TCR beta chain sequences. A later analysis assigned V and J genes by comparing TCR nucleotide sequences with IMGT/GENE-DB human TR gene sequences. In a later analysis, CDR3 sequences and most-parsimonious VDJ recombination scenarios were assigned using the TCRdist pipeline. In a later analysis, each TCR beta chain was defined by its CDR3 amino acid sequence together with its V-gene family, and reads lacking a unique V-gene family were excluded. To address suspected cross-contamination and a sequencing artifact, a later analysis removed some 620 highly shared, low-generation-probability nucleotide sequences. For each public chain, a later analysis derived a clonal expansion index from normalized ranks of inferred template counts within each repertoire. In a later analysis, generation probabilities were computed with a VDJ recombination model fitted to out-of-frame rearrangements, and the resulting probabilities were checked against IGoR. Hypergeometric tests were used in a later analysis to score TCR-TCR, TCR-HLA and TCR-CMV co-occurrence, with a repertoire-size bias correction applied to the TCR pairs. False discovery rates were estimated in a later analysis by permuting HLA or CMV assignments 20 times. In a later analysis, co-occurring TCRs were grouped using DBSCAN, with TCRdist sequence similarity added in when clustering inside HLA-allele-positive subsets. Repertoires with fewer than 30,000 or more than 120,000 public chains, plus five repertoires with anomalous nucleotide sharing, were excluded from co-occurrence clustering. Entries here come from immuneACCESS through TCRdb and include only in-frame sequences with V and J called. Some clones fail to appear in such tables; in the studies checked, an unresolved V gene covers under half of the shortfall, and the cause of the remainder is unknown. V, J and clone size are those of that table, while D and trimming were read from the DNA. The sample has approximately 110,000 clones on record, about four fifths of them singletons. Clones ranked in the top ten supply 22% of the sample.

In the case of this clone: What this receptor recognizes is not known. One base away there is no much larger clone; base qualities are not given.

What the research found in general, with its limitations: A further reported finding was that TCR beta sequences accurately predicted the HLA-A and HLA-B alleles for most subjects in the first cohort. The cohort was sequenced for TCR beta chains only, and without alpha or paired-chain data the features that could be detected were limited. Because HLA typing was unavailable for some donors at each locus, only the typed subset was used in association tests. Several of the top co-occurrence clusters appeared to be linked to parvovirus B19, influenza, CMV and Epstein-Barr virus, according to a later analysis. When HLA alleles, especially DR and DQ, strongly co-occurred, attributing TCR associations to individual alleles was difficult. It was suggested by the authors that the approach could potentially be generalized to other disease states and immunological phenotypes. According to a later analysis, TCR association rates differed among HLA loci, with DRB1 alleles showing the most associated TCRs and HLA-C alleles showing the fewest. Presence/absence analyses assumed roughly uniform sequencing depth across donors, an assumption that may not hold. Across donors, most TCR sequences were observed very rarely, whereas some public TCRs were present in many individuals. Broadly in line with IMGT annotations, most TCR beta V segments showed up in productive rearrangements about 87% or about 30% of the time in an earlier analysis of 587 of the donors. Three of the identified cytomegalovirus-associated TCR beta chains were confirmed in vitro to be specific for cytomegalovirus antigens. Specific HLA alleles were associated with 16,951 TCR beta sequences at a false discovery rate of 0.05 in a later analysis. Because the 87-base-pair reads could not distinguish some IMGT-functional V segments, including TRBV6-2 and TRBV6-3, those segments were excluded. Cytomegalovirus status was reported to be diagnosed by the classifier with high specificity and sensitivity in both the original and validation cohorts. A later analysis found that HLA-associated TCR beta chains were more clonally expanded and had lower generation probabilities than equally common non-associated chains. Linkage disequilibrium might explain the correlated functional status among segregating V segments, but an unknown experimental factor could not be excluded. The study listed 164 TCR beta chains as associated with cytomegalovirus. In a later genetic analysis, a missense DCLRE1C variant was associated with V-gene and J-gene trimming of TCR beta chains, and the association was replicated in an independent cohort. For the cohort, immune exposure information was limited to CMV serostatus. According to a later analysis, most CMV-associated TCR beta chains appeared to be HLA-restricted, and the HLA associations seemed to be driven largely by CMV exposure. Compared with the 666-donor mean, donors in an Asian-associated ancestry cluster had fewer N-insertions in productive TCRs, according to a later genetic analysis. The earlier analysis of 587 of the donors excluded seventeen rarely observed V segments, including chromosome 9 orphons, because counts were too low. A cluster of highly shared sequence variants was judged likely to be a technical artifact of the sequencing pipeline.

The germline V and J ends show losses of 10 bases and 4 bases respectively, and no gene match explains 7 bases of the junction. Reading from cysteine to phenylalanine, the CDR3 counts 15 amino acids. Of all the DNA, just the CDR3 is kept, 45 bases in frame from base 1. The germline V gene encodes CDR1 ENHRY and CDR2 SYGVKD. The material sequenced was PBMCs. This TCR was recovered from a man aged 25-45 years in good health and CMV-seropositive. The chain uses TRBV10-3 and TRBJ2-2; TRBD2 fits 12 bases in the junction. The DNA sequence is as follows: TGTGCCACGCGCACTAGCGGGGGGACCACCGGGGAGCTGTTTTTT. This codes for CATRTSGGTTGELFF.